This T cell receptor (beta chain) appears in the sequencing data of a study of cytomegalovirus exposure and HLA in healthy donors. Findings and limits, study-wide: Upon later analysis, HLA-associated TCR beta chains proved more clonally expanded than other, equally common chains. In vitro assays verified that a few CMV-associated chains recognized CMV antigens specifically.

Germline CDR1 reads DFQATT; CDR2 reads SNEGSKA (reference sequence). The V end lost 6 bases, the J end lost 7 bases, and 10 bases lay between the germline ends. The CDR3 has 11 residues. Remarks on this clone: Its target is not known.

With 60 Vbeta and 13 Jbeta primers, the PCR was carried out. Measured with immunoSEQ multiplex PCR; TCRdb has only the in-frame clones, and not every one. The sample records some 180,000 clones, under 85% being singletons. The material sequenced was PBMCs. The rearrangement uses TRBV20-1 and TRBJ2-1; D is ambiguous. The source of this sequence is a male donor in good health and CMV-seronegative. The CDR3 region has the DNA TGCAGTGCGGTCCTAGGTAATGAGCAGTTCTTC. Translated, it gives CSAVLGNEQFF.